The clone carrying this T cell receptor beta chain was counted at least ten times. What it binds is not known. Exclusion followed for patients with uncontrolled infection, other autoimmune disease, pregnancy or lactation. This entry is derived from a study of T cells in Graves' hyperthyroidism and ophthalmopathy. The investigators amplified TCR beta CDR3 regions from RNA transcripts. First-round RT-PCR targeting the TCR CDR3 was performed with the HTBI primer set. Via MiXCR, TCRdb re-called the multiplex PCR reads, giving one row per CDR3 protein. The table shows 450,000 to 700,000 distinct CDR3 sequences, with around 45% occurring only once. General study findings and limits: Most clonotypes expanded in thyroid above 0.001 were likewise present in blood. Ophthalmopathy, as predicted by the model, came a median around 7 months after the prediction.

This TCR came from an adult woman with Graves' disease, either hyperthyroidism or ophthalmopathy (not recorded which). Source material: peripheral blood or thyroid tissue (not recorded which).

CDR3 DNA sequence: TGCGCCAGCTACAGGGGTAGAAATTCACCCCTCCACTTT. This sequence encodes CASYRGRNSPLHF. V gene TRBV10-2 combines with J gene TRBJ1-6; 7 bases line up with TRBD1. Germline CDR1 reads WSHSY; CDR2 reads SAAADI. This CDR3 has 13 residues. After removal of 8 bases from V and 7 bases from J, the junction contained 5 bases not matched to a gene.